The 30 T cell receptor beta chains given below trace back to one sample, sequenced in a study of cytomegalovirus exposure and HLA in healthy donors. The protocol was immunoSEQ multiplex PCR, while the TCRdb copy is restricted to in-frame clones and leaves out a portion. Of 95,000 to 150,000 clones listed, 90% to 97% are singletons. Sequencing input: PBMCs. These receptors were obtained from a man younger than 30 in good health and CMV-seronegative.

This chain uses TRBV20-1 with TRBJ2-5; TRBD2 matches 7 bases. Germline assignment: CDR1 DFQATT and CDR2 SNEGSKA (reference sequence). The trim removed 2 bases at V and 14 bases at J, leaving 5 bases unmatched. The CDR3 is made up of 10 amino acids. The CDR3 DNA sequence: TGCAGTGCTAGATGGCGGGAGCATTACTTC. Its translation: CSARWREHYF.

This clone was recorded only once. The chain employs TRBV7-2 and TRBJ2-4; D gene uncertain. Trimming stripped 1 base from V and 5 bases from J, with 9 bases between. The CDR3 spans 14 residues. Germline-derived CDR1 and CDR2 are SGHTA and FQGNSA. CDR3 DNA: TGTGCCAGCAGCTTAGTCGACCGGGAAAACATTCAGTACTTC. This translates into CASSLVDRENIQYF.

In this sample, this clone turned up once. The gene calls are TRBV18 and TRBJ2-7; D might be TRBD2 (6 bases). The CDR3 is 15 amino acids. Germline V lookup: CDR1 KGHSH, CDR2 LQKENI. Trimming shortened V by 6 bases and J by 0 bases, and 15 bases separated the two germline ends. This CDR3 is CASSSTRESSYEQYF. CDR3 DNA: TGTGCCAGCTCGTCGACGCGGGAAAGCTCCTACGAGCAGTACTTC.

The genes are TRBV6-5 and TRBJ2-1, with D unresolved. Trimming removed 6 bases from V and 3 bases from J, with 12 bases in between. Germline V lookup: CDR1 MNHEY, CDR2 SVGAGI. The CDR3 has 14 residues. The CDR3 protein is CASSLTLVYNEQFF. The CDR3 nucleotides read TGTGCCAGCAGCCTTACTTTGGTCTACAATGAGCAGTTCTTC.

In this sample, this clone turned up a few times. J is TRBJ2-1 and V is TRBV6-4; 11 nucleotides align to TRBD2. The CDR3 spans 15 residues. V gave up 3 bases and J gave up 3 bases; unmatched junction bases: 1. The V gene's germline CDR1 is MRHNA and CDR2 SNTAGT. The CDR3 coding sequence is TGTGCCAGCAGTGAGGGGACTAGCGGCTACAATGAGCAGTTCTTC. Its protein is CASSEGTSGYNEQFF.

The chain combines TRBV5-1 with TRBJ2-1, with TRBD2 identical over 12 bases. The CDR3 totals 17 residues. Trimming took 0 bases from V and 8 from J; bases not matched to a gene: 9. The germline V gene has CDR1 SGHRS and CDR2 YFSETQ. The CDR3 sequence is CASSLGLAGGILDEQFF. CDR3 bases: TGCGCCAGCAGCTTGGGCCTAGCGGGAGGGATTTTAGATGAGCAGTTCTTC.

The chain recombines TRBV5-4 with TRBJ2-7; no clear D. Trimming took off 0 bases at V and 0 bases at J, with 7 bases between the two ends. From germline, CDR1 is SGHNT and CDR2 YYREEE (reference sequence). This CDR3 region has 14 residues. The CDR3 DNA reads TGTGCCAGCAGCTTGGTCCCACTCTCCTACGAGCAGTACTTC. It encodes CASSLVPLSYEQYF. Based on the CDR3 plus reference TRBV5-4 and TRBJ2-7, the full variable domain is ETGVTQSPTHLIKTRGQQVTLRCSSQSGHNTVSWYQQALGQGPQFIFQYYREEENGRGNFPPRFSGLQFPNYSSELNVNALELDDSALYLCASSLVPLSYEQYFGPGTRLTVT.

V gene TRBV7-3 combines with J gene TRBJ2-7; 12 nucleotides line up with TRBD2. Germline loops: CDR1 SGHTA, CDR2 FQGTGA. After removal of 10 bases from V and 2 bases from J, the junction contained 6 bases not matched to a gene. The CDR3 loop spans 14 amino acids. CDR3 coding DNA: TGTGCCACCGCACTAGCGGGAGGAACCTACGAGCAGTACTTC. It encodes CATALAGGTYEQYF.

For this clone: Additional DNA sequences in this sample encode the identical CDR3. The chain couples TRBV7-8 to TRBJ2-6; 7 nucleotides align to TRBD2. Germline assignment: CDR1 SGHVS and CDR2 FQNEAQ. Unmatched junction bases numbered 7, after V lost 2 bases and J lost 0 bases. The CDR3 loop spans 18 amino acids. CDR3 bases: TGTGCCAGCAGCTTATCTGGACTAGATTTCTCTGGGGCCAACGTCCTGACTTTC. Its protein product is CASSLSGLDFSGANVLTF.

This clone showed up just once. The chain combines TRBV30 with TRBJ2-7; D perhaps matches TRBD2 (5 bases). CDR3 length: 13 amino acids. CDR1 and CDR2 from the germline V gene are GTSNPN and SVGIG (reference sequence). V was pared by 0 bases and J by 5 bases, with 11 bases between. CDR3 sequence reads: CAWSVMSADEQYF. The DNA for the CDR3 is TGTGCCTGGAGTGTCATGTCAGCGGACGAGCAGTACTTC. Combining the CDR3 with reference TRBV30 and TRBJ2-7 gives the whole variable domain SQTIHQWPATLVQPVGSPLSLECTVEGTSNPNLYWYRQAAGRGLQLLFYSVGIGQISSEVPQNLSASRPQDRQFILSSKKLLLSDSGFYLCAWSVMSADEQYFGPGTRLTVT.

The rearrangement links TRBV5-1 to TRBJ2-2; tentatively, D is TRBD2 (6 bases). The CDR3 totals 15 residues. The germline V gene has CDR1 SGHRS and CDR2 YFSETQ. V lost 4 bases to trimming and J lost 0 bases, with 10 bases between them. DNA of the CDR3: TGCGCCAGCAGCACGGGACTGGCGAACACCGGGGAGCTGTTTTTT. Translated: CASSTGLANTGELFF. Together with reference TRBV5-1 and TRBJ2-2, the CDR3 gives the full variable domain: KAGVTQTPRYLIKTRGQQVTLSCSPISGHRSVSWYQQTPGQGLQFLFEYFSETQRNKGNFPGRFSGRQFSNSRSEMNVSTLELGDSALYLCASSTGLANTGELFFGEGSRLTVL.

The J gene is TRBJ2-5, the V gene TRBV6-5, with 11 bases fitting TRBD1. This CDR3 has 15 residues. CDR1 and CDR2 (germline): MNHEY, SVGAGI. Trimming cost V 3 bases and J 4 bases; bases outside gene matches: 4. The CDR3 spells CASSYRGTGGETQYF. As DNA, the CDR3 is TGTGCCAGCAGTTATCGGGGGACAGGGGGAGAGACCCAGTACTTC.

The gene calls are TRBV9 and TRBJ2-2, with 9 bases fitting TRBD2. The CDR3 extends over 17 amino acids. The junction had 4 bases not matched to a gene; V was cut back by 1 base and J by 0 bases. The V gene's germline CDR1 is SGDLS and CDR2 YYNGEE. In DNA form, the CDR3 reads TGTGCCAGCAGCGTAACGACTAGCGGAGCGAACACCGGGGAGCTGTTTTTT. Translated, it gives CASSVTTSGANTGELFF.

The V and J genes are TRBV28 and TRBJ1-4, with a tentative D call TRBD1 (6 bases). This CDR3 is 15 amino acids long. CDR1 is MDHEN and CDR2 is SYDVKM in the germline V gene. Trimming removed 9 bases at V and 12 bases at J, with 26 bases between. The CDR3 sequence is CARPRGPNLQWELFF. DNA for the CDR3: TGTGCCAGGCCGCGGGGGCCCAACCTCCAATGGGAACTGTTTTTT.

The CDR3 sequence: CASSWGQAYYEQYF. In nucleotides, the CDR3 is TGTGCCAGCAGCTGGGGACAGGCCTACTACGAGCAGTACTTC. The chain has TRBV5-5 and TRBJ2-7; 8 bases fit TRBD1. Germline V gives CDR1 SGHKS, CDR2 YYEKEE (reference sequence). The CDR3 covers 14 residues. V trimming: 3 bases; J trimming: 3 bases; junction bases outside the gene matches: 5. Looking up the rest from reference TRBV5-5 and TRBJ2-7 gives the full variable domain: DAGVTQSPTHLIKTRGQQVTLRCSPISGHKSVSWYQQVLGQGPQFIFQYYEKEERGRGNFPDRFSARQFPNYSSELNVNALLLGDSALYLCASSWGQAYYEQYFGPGTRLTVT.

V usage is TRBV5-6 and J usage is TRBJ1-3; 7 positions agree with TRBD1. The V gene end was trimmed by 4 bases and the J gene end by 9 bases; junction bases not matched to a gene: 10. CDR1 is SGHDT, CDR2 YYEEEE, per germline. The length of the CDR3 is 14 residues. The CDR3 is CASSNPTGTSTIYF. In nucleotides, the CDR3 is TGTGCCAGCAGCAACCCGACAGGGACGTCCACCATATATTTT.

The chain has TRBV27 and TRBJ2-7, with 7 bases fitting TRBD1. Looked up from germline, CDR1 is MNHEY and CDR2 is SMNVEV (reference sequence). The CDR3 consists of 16 residues. After removal of 1 base from V and 9 bases from J, the junction contained 15 bases not matched to a gene. CDR3 coding DNA: TGTGCCAGCAGTTTATATGGGACAGTCCTGCCTGGGGGGCAGTACTTC. This codes for CASSLYGTVLPGGQYF.

This chain connects TRBV5-1 to TRBJ1-2; no definite D call. The V and J ends lost 2 bases and 2 bases respectively, with 16 bases between them. This CDR3 is built from 16 residues. Germline V gives CDR1 SGHRS, CDR2 YFSETQ. As DNA, the CDR3 is TGCGCCAGCAGCTTCTCGGCGGGAGGGAGGAACTATGGCTACACCTTC. Translation gives CASSFSAGGRNYGYTF.

This sequence joins TRBV5-4 and TRBJ2-1; 9 nucleotides line up with TRBD2. The CDR3 sequence is 17 residues long. The V gene's germline CDR1 is SGHNT and CDR2 YYREEE (reference sequence). V was clipped by 4 bases and J by 3 bases; unmatched bases: 11. CDR3 sequence reads: CASSDSTSGIIYNEQFF. For the CDR3, the DNA is TGTGCCAGCAGCGATTCGACTAGCGGAATCATCTACAATGAGCAGTTCTTC. Variable domain in full (rest from reference TRBV5-4 and TRBJ2-1): ETGVTQSPTHLIKTRGQQVTLRCSSQSGHNTVSWYQQALGQGPQFIFQYYREEENGRGNFPPRFSGLQFPNYSSELNVNALELDDSALYLCASSDSTSGIIYNEQFFGPGTRLTVL.

This clone was detected only a few times. The CDR3 bases are TGCGCCAGCAGCCAAGAAGTAGCGGGAGGGCCCGGGGATACGCAGTATTTT. This translates into CASSQEVAGGPGDTQYF. The V and J genes are TRBV4-3 and TRBJ2-3; the match to TRBD2 covers 11 bases. The CDR3 is 17 residues long. With 0 bases clipped from V and 6 bases from J, the junction kept 8 bases outside the gene matches. From germline, CDR1 is LGHNA and CDR2 YSLEER.

This chain uses TRBV5-1 with TRBJ2-1; TRBD2 aligns across 10 bases. V lost 2 bases, J lost 7 bases, and 3 bases stayed unmatched. Germline values: CDR1 SGHRS, CDR2 YFSETQ. CDR3 length: 14 amino acids. CDR3 protein: CASSFTSGENEQFF. CDR3 coding DNA: TGCGCCAGCAGCTTTACTAGCGGGGAAAATGAGCAGTTCTTC.

The chain employs TRBV7-9 and TRBJ1-5, with D uncertain. The CDR3 has 13 residues. Germline V lookup: CDR1 SEHNR, CDR2 FQNEAQ (reference sequence). The V end lost 4 bases, the J end lost 1 base, and 5 bases lay between the germline ends. This CDR3 is CASSWASNQPQHF. The CDR3 bases are TGTGCCAGCAGCTGGGCAAGCAATCAGCCCCAGCATTTT.

The J gene is TRBJ2-1, the V gene TRBV9, with TRBD1 identical over 9 bases. The V gene's germline CDR1 is SGDLS and CDR2 YYNGEE. V lost 3 bases to trimming and J lost 8 bases; unmatched junction nucleotides: 9. This CDR3 has 15 residues. CDR3 sequence: CASSEWDRATDEQFF. The DNA of the CDR3 is TGTGCCAGCAGCGAGTGGGACAGGGCTACCGATGAGCAGTTCTTC.

The CDR3 sequence: CASTAGGPWDEQFF. The CDR3 region has the DNA TGTGCCAGCACCGCGGGAGGGCCGTGGGATGAGCAGTTCTTC. The chain employs TRBV27 and TRBJ2-1; 9 bases agree with TRBD2. The ends lost 7 bases at V and 8 bases at J; junction bases unmatched: 9. Germline values: CDR1 MNHEY, CDR2 SMNVEV (reference sequence). This CDR3 region has 14 residues.

Only one count was recorded for this clone. The chain couples TRBV4-3 to TRBJ1-2, with 7 bases that match TRBD1. Trimming cost V 0 bases and J 6 bases; bases outside gene matches: 4. Germline loops: CDR1 LGHNA, CDR2 YSLEER. The CDR3 consists of 14 residues. The CDR3 coding sequence is TGCGCCAGCAGCCAAGACAGGGGGATCGATGGCTACACCTTC. Its translation is CASSQDRGIDGYTF.

The rearrangement joins TRBV4-3 to TRBJ1-1, with no clear D. Germline V gives CDR1 LGHNA, CDR2 YSLEER. The CDR3 has 13 residues. Trimming removed 1 base at V and 5 bases at J, with 8 bases between. CDR3 in DNA: TGCGCCAGCAGCCAAGGAGAGGGTACTGAAGCTTTCTTT. The encoded protein is CASSQGEGTEAFF.

The chain links TRBV5-1 to TRBJ2-5, with 8 positions matching TRBD2. Germline V lookup: CDR1 SGHRS, CDR2 YFSETQ. The CDR3 sequence is 13 residues long. Trimming took 5 bases from V and 3 from J; bases not matched to a gene: 3. The CDR3 is CASSTGGEETQYF. The CDR3 coding sequence is TGCGCCAGCAGTACGGGGGGGGAAGAGACCCAGTACTTC.

This chain links TRBV27 with TRBJ2-1; TRBD2 aligns across 9 bases. The J segment lost 4 bases and the V segment lost 5 bases, leaving 6 bases of the junction unmatched. The V gene's germline CDR1 is MNHEY and CDR2 SMNVEV (reference sequence). There are 15 residues in the CDR3. CDR3 sequence (DNA): TGTGCCAGCAGTCCGGTCACTAGCGGGTACAATGAGCAGTTCTTC. Its translation: CASSPVTSGYNEQFF.

CDR3 in amino acids: CATSREAYNEQFF. As DNA, the CDR3 is TGTGCCACTTCGCGGGAGGCTTACAATGAGCAGTTCTTC. The genes are TRBV10-3 and TRBJ2-1; 8 nucleotides align to TRBD2. The CDR3 contains 13 residues. V shed 10 bases, J shed 4 bases, and the junction held 6 bases outside the gene matches. CDR1 and CDR2 (germline): ENHRY, SYGVKD.

The gene calls are TRBV25-1 and TRBJ1-1, with D perhaps matching TRBD1 (5 bases). The germline gives CDR1 MGHDK, CDR2 SYGVNS. V gave up 1 base and J gave up 7 bases, with 16 bases separating them. This CDR3 has 15 amino acids. The CDR3 loop is CASSELSGGGGEAFF. The CDR3 coding sequence is TGTGCCAGCAGTGAATTGAGTGGGGGGGGAGGTGAAGCTTTCTTT.